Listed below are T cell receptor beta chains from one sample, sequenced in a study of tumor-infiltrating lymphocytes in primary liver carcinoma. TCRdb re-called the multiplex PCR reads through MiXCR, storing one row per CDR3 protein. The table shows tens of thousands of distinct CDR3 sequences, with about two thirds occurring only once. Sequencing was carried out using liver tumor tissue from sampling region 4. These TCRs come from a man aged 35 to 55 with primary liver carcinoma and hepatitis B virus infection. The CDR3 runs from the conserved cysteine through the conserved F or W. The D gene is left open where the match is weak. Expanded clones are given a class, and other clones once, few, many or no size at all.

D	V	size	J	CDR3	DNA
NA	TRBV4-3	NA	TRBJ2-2	CASSPQRTGEPFF	TGCGCCAGCAGCCCCCAACGCACCGGGGAGCCGTTTTTT
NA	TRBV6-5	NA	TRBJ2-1	CAIGVGISEFF	TGTGCCATCGGGGTAGGGATTAGTGAGTTCTTC
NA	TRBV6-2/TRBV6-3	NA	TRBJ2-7	CDSRAIYEQYF	TGTGACAGCAGGGCTATCTACGAGCAGTACTTT
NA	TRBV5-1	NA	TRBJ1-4	CASSTSRASNEKLFF	TGCGCCAGCAGCACATCGAGAGCATCTAATGAAAAACTGTTTTTT
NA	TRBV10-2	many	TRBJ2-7	CASKGGSYEQYF	TGCGCCAGCAAGGGGGGCTCCTACGAGCAGTACTTC
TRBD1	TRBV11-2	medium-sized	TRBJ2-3	CASSRTGAGTDTQYF	TGTGCCAGCAGCCGGACAGGGGCGGGCACAGATACGCAGTATTTT
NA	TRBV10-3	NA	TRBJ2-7	CAISEIRLRAYEQYF	TGTGCCATCAGTGAGATCAGGTTAAGGGCGTACGAGCAGTACTTC
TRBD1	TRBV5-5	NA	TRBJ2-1	CARSPGQGSHNEQFF	TGTGCTAGGAGCCCTGGACAGGGTTCCCACAATGAGCAGTTCTTC
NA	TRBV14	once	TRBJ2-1	CASNAVTGWINNEQLF	TGTGCCAGCAATGCCGTAACGGGATGGATAAACAATGAGCAGCTCTTC
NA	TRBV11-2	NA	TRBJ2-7	CASSLGLGRSYGQYF	TGTGCCAGCAGCTTAGGACTAGGACGGTCCTACGGGCAGTACTTC
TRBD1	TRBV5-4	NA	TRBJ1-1	CVSSSTGGGTEAFF	TGTGTCAGCAGCTCGACAGGGGGCGGCACTGAAGCCTTCTTT
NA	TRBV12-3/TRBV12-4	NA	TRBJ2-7	CASTVGGSMQYF	TGTGCCAGCACGGTGGGAGGCAGTATGCAGTACTTC
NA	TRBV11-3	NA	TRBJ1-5	CASSLDLGVARPQHF	TGTGCCAGCAGCTTAGATCTGGGGGTGGCTCGACCCCAGCATTTT
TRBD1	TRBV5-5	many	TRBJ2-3	CASSLGDREADTQYF	TGTGCCAGCAGCTTGGGGGACAGGGAAGCAGATACGCAGTATTTT
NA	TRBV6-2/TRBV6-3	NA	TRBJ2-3	CASSQLGGVETGTQYF	TGTGCCAGCAGTCAACTAGGGGGAGTGGAAACAGGTACGCAGTATTTT
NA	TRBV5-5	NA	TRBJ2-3	CAISLGTYTDTQYF	TGTGCCATCAGCTTGGGGACCTACACAGATACGCAGTATTTT
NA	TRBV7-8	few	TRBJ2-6	CASSSTVTRSGANVLTF	TGTGCCAGCAGCTCTACGGTAACGCGCTCTGGGGCCAACGTCCTGACTTTC
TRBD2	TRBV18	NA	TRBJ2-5	CASPPRTSGSEKTQYF	TGTGCCAGCCCACCAAGGACTAGCGGGAGTGAGAAGACCCAGTACTTC
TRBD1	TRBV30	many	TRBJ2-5	CAWSAQNRDRNKTQYF	TGTGCCTGGAGTGCCCAGAATCGGGACAGGAACAAGACCCAGTACTTC
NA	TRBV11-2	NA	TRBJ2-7	CASRSHSLGTAYEQYF	TGTGCCAGCAGGTCCCATTCTTTAGGGACCGCCTACGAGCAGTACTTC
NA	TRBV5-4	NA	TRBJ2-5	CASSQRGPEETQYF	TGTGCCAGCAGTCAACGGGGGCCGGAAGAGACCCAGTACTTC
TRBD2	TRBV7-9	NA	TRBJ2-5	CASSKLTSGRQETRYF	TGTGCCAGCAGCAAACTGACTAGCGGAAGGCAAGAGACCCGGTACTTC
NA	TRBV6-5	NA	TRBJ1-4	CVSSYRDGPNKKLFF	TGTGTCAGCAGTTATCGGGACGGACCCAATAAAAAACTGTTTTTT
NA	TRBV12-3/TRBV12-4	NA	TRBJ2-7	CASSLVPGGGEQYF	TGTGCCAGCAGTTTAGTGCCCGGGGGTGGCGAGCAGTACTTC
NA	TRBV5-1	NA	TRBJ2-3	CANRGAGPDAQYF	TGCGCCAACAGAGGCGCAGGGCCTGATGCGCAGTATTTT
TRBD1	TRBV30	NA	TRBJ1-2	CACPGWTGSVNGYTF	TGTGCCTGTCCCGGCTGGACAGGATCGGTGAATGGCTACACCTTC
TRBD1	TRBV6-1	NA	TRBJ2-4	CPSRTGTGRDIHYF	TGTCCCAGCAGGACCGGGACAGGGAGGGACATTCACTATTTC
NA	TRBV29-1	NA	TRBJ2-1	CSVAMLRPWSRQEKFF	TGCAGCGTCGCCATGCTTCGGCCCTGGTCCCGTCAAGAAAAGTTCTTC
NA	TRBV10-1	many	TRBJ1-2	CASSSELRDPDGYTF	TGCGCCAGCAGTTCGGAGCTCCGGGACCCCGATGGCTACACCTTC
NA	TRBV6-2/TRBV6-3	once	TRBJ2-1	CASSWGKGLVEQFF	TGTGCCAGCAGTTGGGGGAAGGGGTTGGTTGAGCAGTTTTTC
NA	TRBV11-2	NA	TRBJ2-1	CASSFKHGLGREWWNYNEQLF	TGTGCCAGCAGCTTCAAGCATGGGTTGGGGCGTGAGTGGTGGAACTACAATGAGCAACTCTTC
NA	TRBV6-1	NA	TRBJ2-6	CAGTAGMGSNVLTF	TGTGCCGGCACGGCGGGGATGGGGTCCAACGTCCTGACTTTC
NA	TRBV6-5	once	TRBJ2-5	CASSYGAGHEAQYF	TGTGCCAGCAGTTACGGAGCGGGACATGAGGCCCAGTACTTC
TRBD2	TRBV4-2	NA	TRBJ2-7	CASGGKPGLARGSHEQYF	TGTGCCAGCGGTGGAAAACCGGGACTAGCGAGAGGGTCACACGAGCAGTACTTC
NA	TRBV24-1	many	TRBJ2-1	CATSSEARYNEQFF	TGTGCCACCTCAAGCGAGGCACGGTACAATGAGCAGTTCTTC
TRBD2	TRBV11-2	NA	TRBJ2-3	CASSRSLRLAEERTDTQYF	TGTGCCAGCAGCCGATCGCTGAGACTAGCGGAAGAGAGGACAGATACGCAGTATTTT
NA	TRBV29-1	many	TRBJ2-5	CSFRTASFQETQYF	TGCAGCTTTAGGACAGCATCGTTTCAAGAGACCCAGTACTTC
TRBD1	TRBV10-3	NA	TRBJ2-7	CTISGQGGSYEQYF	TGTACTATCAGTGGACAGGGGGGATCCTACGAGCAGTACTTC
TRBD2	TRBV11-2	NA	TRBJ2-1	CACSSDGRFSGTLYNEQFF	TGTGCCTGCAGCTCAGATGGGCGATTCAGCGGGACCCTTTACAATGAGCAGTTTTTC
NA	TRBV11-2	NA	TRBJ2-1	CASSLGLGGVPEQFF	TGTGCCAGCAGCTTAGGTCTAGGGGGTGTTCCCGAGCAGTTCTTC
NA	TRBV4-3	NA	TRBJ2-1	CTNSQEGWDKQFF	TGCACCAACAGCCAAGAGGGATGGGATAAGCAGTTCTTC
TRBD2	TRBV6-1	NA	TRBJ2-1	CASILGGGAYNEQFF	TGTGCCAGCATCCTGGGCGGGGGAGCCTATAATGAGCAGTTCTTC
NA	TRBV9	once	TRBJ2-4	CASSPPDGLGRAKNIRYF	TGTGCCAGCAGCCCGCCGGATGGTCTGGGGAGAGCCAAAAACATTCGGTACTTC
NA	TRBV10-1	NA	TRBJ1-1	CSPAVRSLGTVTEAFF	TGCTCGCCAGCAGTGAGGAGTTTAGGAACCGTCACTGAAGCTTTCTTT